This T cell receptor beta chain derives from a study of post-analysis software for immune sequencing data (dated by TCRdb to 2013 to 2016). Describing the broader study: Disease courses on record covered relapsing-remitting, secondary progressive and progressive-relapsing multiple sclerosis, though some patients had no subtype annotation. Patient repertoires were compared against over ten previously published healthy control repertoires from donors aged roughly 6 to 25 years. A subset of samples was prepared in parallel using single-end sample barcoding, then pooled and co-amplified after Illumina adapter ligation.

The library was generated by PCR. Sequencing was performed on an Illumina HiSeq 2500. Unique molecular identifiers were incorporated into TCR beta cDNA libraries to reduce PCR and sequencing biases. Per 1 to 10 million input T cells, some 500,000 cDNA molecules were obtained, such that each molecule approximated one T cell. The patient libraries were prepared and sequenced with the same protocol used for the earlier healthy control dataset. Within a given batch, samples were prepared together, multiplexed and sequenced on the same HiSeq lane. The authors' pipeline ran thus. Raw barcoded reads were processed with MIGEC, discarding single-read molecular identifier groups before consensus assembly and CDR3 extraction. VDJtools was used for post-analysis of the clonotype tables, and diversity was normalized by down-sampling every dataset to the size of the smallest sample. Repertoire overlap clustering matched CDR3 amino acid but not nucleotide sequences to correct batch-related cross-sample contamination. TCRdb reanalyzed the raw reads on its own, using fastp at Q25 for trimming and MiXCR for clone calling, and kept in-frame beta chains. Rows are unified per CDR3 protein, each entry keeping the most common DNA and genes. TCRdb, not the authors, supplied the V and J calls. The sample contains about 430,000 distinct CDR3 sequences, 30% to 45% of them found a single time. The biggest ten clones account for 7.6% of the sample.

What the authors observed across the whole study: Direct clustering with F measure showed strong co-clustering of samples prepared in the same batch, prompting a batch-effect correction. The control group was slightly older than the multiple sclerosis patient group. Roughly 5 TRBV segments, including TRBV5-6, TRBV5-1 and TRBV20-1, were significantly more frequent in patients than controls. Compared with controls, multiple sclerosis patients had significantly lower normalized Chao1 diversity, a finding suggesting substantial peripheral T-cell clonal expansion.

The CDR3, cysteine through phenylalanine, is 12 amino acids long. The CDR3 DNA has 36 bases and is translated from base 1. The junction carries 6 bases between V and J, which are trimmed by 3 bases and 3 bases respectively. The germline V gene specifies SQVTM as CDR1 and ANQGSEA as CDR2. Remarks on this clonotype: This receptor's antigen is unknown. Per-base quality was not reported, and no clone a single base away is much larger than it.

To demonstrate the VDJtools post-analysis software, TCR beta repertoires were profiled from the peripheral blood of about 13 young patients with multiple sclerosis. The multiple sclerosis patients were children and adolescents between roughly 6 and 16 years of age. The rearrangement combines TRBV29-1 with TRBJ2-1, with the D segment identity uncertain. This TCR was recovered from a girl aged 2-9 years with multiple sclerosis. Sample: blood. The DNA reads as follows: TGCAGCGTTGAGGTACGCTACAATGAGCAGTTCTTC. This gives the protein CSVEVRYNEQFF.